This entry lists 17 T cell receptor beta chains sequenced from one sample in a study of T cell responses to AZD1222 COVID-19 vaccine. The repertoire was sequenced with immunoSEQ multiplex PCR; TCRdb's copy has only in-frame clones and lacks some. The sample consists of 150,000 to 160,000 clones, roughly 90% of them appearing once. The sample in question was peripheral blood, obtained on day 0 of MenACWY control vaccination. The receptors derive from an adult in good health.

The rearrangement uses TRBV19 and TRBJ2-2, with a possible D match to TRBD2 (6 bases). Looked up from germline, CDR1 is LNHDA and CDR2 is SQIVND (reference sequence). The CDR3 extends over 16 amino acids. Trimming shortened V by 4 bases and J by 3 bases, and 15 bases separated the two germline ends. As DNA, the CDR3 is TGTGCCAGTAGTAACCCGGGACCGGGGGACACCGGGGAGCTGTTTTTT. Translating it yields CASSNPGPGDTGELFF.

V gene TRBV2 combines with J gene TRBJ1-4, with a tentative D call TRBD1 (6 bases). The CDR3 contains 15 residues. V was clipped by 2 bases and J by 3 bases, with 10 bases between them. The germline V gene encodes CDR1 SNHLY and CDR2 FYNNEI. The chain's CDR3 is CASSEWWTANEKLFF. CDR3 coding DNA: TGTGCCAGCAGTGAATGGTGGACAGCTAATGAAAAACTGTTTTTT.

The chain links TRBV9 to TRBJ1-2, with a tentative D call TRBD1 (6 bases). CDR3 length: 15 residues. Germline V gene lookup returns CDR1 SGDLS and CDR2 YYNGEE. V was clipped by 4 bases and J by 0 bases, with 13 bases between them. The DNA of the CDR3 is TGTGCCAGCAGCACAAGGGACATGGCTAACTATGGCTACACCTTC. Translation: CASSTRDMANYGYTF.

In its sample, this clone was seen a few times. The chain carries TRBV19 and TRBJ1-1, with D perhaps matching TRBD1 (6 bases). The CDR3 is 15 amino acids. The germline CDR1 and CDR2 sequences are LNHDA and SQIVND (reference sequence). V lost 6 bases, J lost 0 bases, and 14 bases lay in between. The CDR3 nucleotides read TGTGCCAGTAGGGCTGACAGGTTGATGAACACTGAAGCTTTCTTT. Translating it yields CASRADRLMNTEAFF. The variable domain in full, with the rest retrieved from reference TRBV19 and TRBJ1-1, is DGGITQSPKYLFRKEGQNVTLSCEQNLNHDAMYWYRQDPGQGLRLIYYSQIVNDFQKGDIAEGYSVSREKKESFPLTVTSAQKNPTAFYLCASRADRLMNTEAFFGQGTRLTVV.

The J gene is TRBJ1-6, the V gene TRBV5-1, with a tentative D call TRBD1 (5 bases). V dropped 6 bases and J dropped 9 bases, with 16 bases sitting between them. This CDR3 is built from 14 residues. Germline assignment: CDR1 SGHRS and CDR2 YFSETQ. In DNA form, the CDR3 reads TGCGCCAGCACCGGGGGGGGATTTGGTTCACCCCTCCACTTT. It encodes CASTGGGFGSPLHF.

This chain uses TRBV19 with TRBJ2-7; 11 bases line up with TRBD2. Trimming cost V 3 bases and J 4 bases; bases outside gene matches: 8. Looked up from germline, CDR1 is LNHDA and CDR2 is SQIVND (reference sequence). The CDR3 totals 16 residues. Written as DNA, the CDR3 is TGTGCCAGTAGTATCGTACTAGCGGGAGCTCCGTACGAGCAGTACTTC. This translates into CASSIVLAGAPYEQYF. The variable domain in full, completed from reference TRBV19 and TRBJ2-7, reads DGGITQSPKYLFRKEGQNVTLSCEQNLNHDAMYWYRQDPGQGLRLIYYSQIVNDFQKGDIAEGYSVSREKKESFPLTVTSAQKNPTAFYLCASSIVLAGAPYEQYFGPGTRLTVT.

The rearrangement links TRBV6-5 to TRBJ1-1; TRBD1 matches at 8 bases. Germline assignment: CDR1 MNHEY and CDR2 SVGAGI. The CDR3 has 16 residues. V lost 4 bases and J lost 1; bases outside the gene matches: 8. CDR3 in amino acids: CASSSPRTGKNTEAFF. The CDR3 DNA sequence: TGTGCCAGCAGTTCTCCTCGGACAGGGAAGAACACTGAAGCTTTCTTT.

This chain links TRBV27 with TRBJ2-1; 7 nucleotides agree with TRBD2. Germline values: CDR1 MNHEY, CDR2 SMNVEV (reference sequence). The CDR3 loop spans 14 amino acids. The V and J ends lost 6 bases and 5 bases, in that order; junction bases with no gene match: 7. The CDR3 DNA sequence: TGTGCCAGCAGACCCGGGACTATTCACAATGAGCAGTTCTTC. This codes for CASRPGTIHNEQFF.

This rearrangement joins TRBV18 to TRBJ1-1; D unresolved. The CDR3 is made up of 14 amino acids. Trimming pared 2 bases from V and 0 bases from J, leaving 7 bases between. CDR1 is KGHSH, CDR2 LQKENI, per germline. Here the CDR3 DNA reads TGTGCCAGCTCACCAAGGACGGTGAACACTGAAGCTTTCTTT. It specifies CASSPRTVNTEAFF.

This clone was counted a few times. This chain's CDR3 is CASSITGVLLFF. CDR3 nucleotide sequence: TGTGCCAGTAGTATAACAGGGGTATTGCTGTTTTTT. The chain couples TRBV19 to TRBJ1-4; 7 bases are shared with TRBD1. This CDR3 spans 12 amino acids. CDR1 is LNHDA and CDR2 is SQIVND in the germline V gene (reference sequence). Trimming took 2 bases from V and 14 from J; bases not matched to a gene: 5.

V usage is TRBV7-9 and J usage is TRBJ1-6; D is undetermined. The CDR3 has 11 amino acids. Germline V gene sequence: CDR1 SEHNR, CDR2 FQNEAQ (reference sequence). Trimming removed 4 bases from V and 6 bases from J, with 1 base in between. Here the CDR3 DNA reads TGTGCCAGCAGCTCTAATTCACCCCTCCACTTT. Protein: CASSSNSPLHF. The whole variable domain, filled in from reference TRBV7-9 and TRBJ1-6, reads DTGVSQNPRHKITKRGQNVTFRCDPISEHNRLYWYRQTLGQGPEFLTYFQNEAQLEKSRLLSDRFSAERPKGSFSTLEIQRTEQGDSAMYLCASSSNSPLHFGNGTRLTVT.

This sequence joins TRBV6-5 and TRBJ1-1; weak D call: TRBD1 (6 bases). Germline V CDR1 and CDR2: MNHEY, SVGAGI. The CDR3 sequence is 14 residues long. Trimming removed 2 bases from V and 2 bases from J, with 9 bases in between. The CDR3 here is CASSYRTENTEAFF. In DNA, the CDR3 is TGTGCCAGCAGTTACCGGACAGAAAACACTGAAGCTTTCTTT.

This chain uses TRBV5-1 with TRBJ2-3; D perhaps matches TRBD2 (6 bases). V was cut by 3 bases and J by 5 bases, with 25 bases left in between. CDR1 and CDR2 (germline): SGHRS, YFSETQ. This CDR3 spans 18 amino acids. CDR3 in DNA: TGCGCCAGCAGCTCGCTCCCTGGGAGCGGGCTGGCGGGAGATACGCAGTATTTT. This codes for CASSSLPGSGLAGDTQYF.

The V call is TRBV7-9, the J call TRBJ2-3; D ambiguous. The CDR3 extends over 12 amino acids. V was cut by 5 bases and J by 4 bases, with 7 bases left in between. Germline CDR1 SEHNR, CDR2 FQNEAQ (reference sequence). The CDR3 DNA reads TGTGCCAGCAGCACCGAACCAGATACGCAGTATTTT. Its translation is CASSTEPDTQYF.

The V gene is TRBV20-1, the J gene TRBJ1-1; D is unclear. Per germline, CDR1 DFQATT and CDR2 SNEGSKA (reference sequence). V dropped 3 bases and J dropped 0 bases, with 20 bases sitting between them. The CDR3 runs 17 residues. The chain's CDR3 is CSASPLRGGSLNTEAFF. In nucleotides, the CDR3 is TGCAGTGCTAGTCCCTTGAGAGGCGGCTCTCTGAACACTGAAGCTTTCTTT.

V gene TRBV5-1 combines with J gene TRBJ1-5; weak D call: TRBD1 (5 bases). The CDR3 is 14 amino acids. Germline V lookup: CDR1 SGHRS, CDR2 YFSETQ. Trimming took 5 bases from V and 4 from J, leaving 13 bases between them. The DNA for the CDR3 is TGCGCCAGCAGTTACGACGGGGGAAATCAGCCCCAGCATTTT. Its translation is CASSYDGGNQPQHF.

The gene calls are TRBV30 and TRBJ1-2; TRBD1 matches at 8 bases. V lost 5 bases and J lost 5; bases outside the gene matches: 7. This CDR3 is built from 13 residues. Per germline, CDR1 GTSNPN and CDR2 SVGIG (reference sequence). For the CDR3, the DNA is TGTGCCTGGTTCCGGACAGGGAGTTATGGCTACACCTTC. It encodes CAWFRTGSYGYTF.